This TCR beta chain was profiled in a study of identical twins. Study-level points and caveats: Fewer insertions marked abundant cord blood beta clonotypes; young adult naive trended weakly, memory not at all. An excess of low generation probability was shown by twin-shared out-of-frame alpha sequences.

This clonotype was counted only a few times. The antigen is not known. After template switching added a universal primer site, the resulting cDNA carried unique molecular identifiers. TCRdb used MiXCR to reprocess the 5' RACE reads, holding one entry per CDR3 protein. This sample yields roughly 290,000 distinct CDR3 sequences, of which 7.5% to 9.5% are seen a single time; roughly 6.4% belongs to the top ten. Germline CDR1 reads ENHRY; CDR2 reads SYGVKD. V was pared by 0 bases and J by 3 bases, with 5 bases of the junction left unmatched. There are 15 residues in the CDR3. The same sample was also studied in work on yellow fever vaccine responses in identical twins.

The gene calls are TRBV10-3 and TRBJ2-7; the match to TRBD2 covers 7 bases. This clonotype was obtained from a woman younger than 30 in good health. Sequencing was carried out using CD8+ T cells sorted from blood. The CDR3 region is CAISESGGSFYEQYF. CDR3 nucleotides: TGTGCCATCAGTGAGTCTGGCGGGAGTTTCTACGAGCAGTACTTC.